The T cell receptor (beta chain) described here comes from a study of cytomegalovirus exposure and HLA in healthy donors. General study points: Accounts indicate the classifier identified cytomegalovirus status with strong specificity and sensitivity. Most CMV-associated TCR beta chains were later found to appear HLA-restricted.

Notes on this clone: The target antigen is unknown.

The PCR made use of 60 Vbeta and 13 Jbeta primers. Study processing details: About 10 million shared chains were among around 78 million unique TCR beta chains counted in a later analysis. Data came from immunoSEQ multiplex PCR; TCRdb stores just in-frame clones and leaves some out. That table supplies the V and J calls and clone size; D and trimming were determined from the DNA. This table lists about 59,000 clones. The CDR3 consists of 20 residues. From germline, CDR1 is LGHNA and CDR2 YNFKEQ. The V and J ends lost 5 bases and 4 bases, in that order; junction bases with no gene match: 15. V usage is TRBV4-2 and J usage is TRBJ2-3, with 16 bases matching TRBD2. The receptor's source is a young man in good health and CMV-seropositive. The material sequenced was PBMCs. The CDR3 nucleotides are TGTGCCAGCAGCGATAAACCGGGACTAGCGGGGGGGCCTCGTTCAGATACGCAGTATTTT. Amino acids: CASSDKPGLAGGPRSDTQYF.